Sequencing of this T cell receptor (beta chain) was carried out in a study of shared clonotypes between healthy human individuals. This clone was seen once. Source study methods: Sequence data from immunoSEQ were junction-only and lacked quality scores; consequently, filtering differed. Here immunoSEQ multiplex PCR was the method, and the copy in TCRdb shows in-frame clones only, minus some. The V and J calls and clone size are taken from that table; D and trimming were inferred from the DNA. The sample has 2 million to 2.5 million clones; more than 85% are singletons. The CDR3 consists of 14 residues. V dropped 5 bases and J dropped 11; count of bases not matched to a gene: 9. Looked up from germline, CDR1 is MNHEY and CDR2 is SVGAGI.

The clonotype comes from a man younger than 35 in good health. Some clones in this sample may be carry-over from other donors' samples. What was sequenced was naive CD4+ T cells from PBMCs. Subset meaning: CD45RA+ positively selected. The chain employs TRBV6-5 and TRBJ2-2, with 9 nucleotides matching TRBD2. CDR3 nucleotide sequence: TGTGCCAGCAGTCAACAAGCGGGAGGATACGAGCTGTTTTTT. It yields the protein CASSQQAGGYELFF.